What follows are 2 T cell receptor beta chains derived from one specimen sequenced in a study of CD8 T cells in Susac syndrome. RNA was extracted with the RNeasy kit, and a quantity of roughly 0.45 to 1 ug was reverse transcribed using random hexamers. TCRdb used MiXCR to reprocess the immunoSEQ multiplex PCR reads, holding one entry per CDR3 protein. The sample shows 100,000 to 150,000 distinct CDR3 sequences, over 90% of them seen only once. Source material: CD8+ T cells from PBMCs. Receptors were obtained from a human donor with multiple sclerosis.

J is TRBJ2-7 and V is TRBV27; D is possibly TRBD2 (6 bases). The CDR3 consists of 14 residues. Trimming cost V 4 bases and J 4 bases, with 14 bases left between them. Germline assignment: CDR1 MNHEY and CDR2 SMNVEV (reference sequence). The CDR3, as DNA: TGTGCCAGCAGTTGGGCCCCCGCGGGATACGAGCAGTACGTC. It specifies CASSWAPAGYEQYV.

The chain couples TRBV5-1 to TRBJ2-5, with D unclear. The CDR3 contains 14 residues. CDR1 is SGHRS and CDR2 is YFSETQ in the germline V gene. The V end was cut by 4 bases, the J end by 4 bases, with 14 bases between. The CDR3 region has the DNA TGCGCCAGCAGCGGCCAACTTATTCCAGAGACCCAGTACTTC. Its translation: CASSGQLIPETQYF.